The subject of this entry is one T cell receptor beta chain. The CDR3 loop spans 14 amino acids. V was cut by 7 bases and J by 0 bases, with 10 bases left in between. Germline CDR1 SNHLY, CDR2 FYNNEI. The data are from a study of shared clonotypes between healthy human individuals. Study in general: A couple of female and a few male donors aged 18 to 49 were enrolled.

Clones were read by immunoSEQ multiplex PCR, and TCRdb kept only the in-frame ones, dropping some. The sample lists around 330,000 clones; less than 85% were seen once. Sequenced material: memory CD4+ T cells sorted from blood. Subset here: CD45RA-negative fraction. This TCR was sampled from a man aged 30 to 45 in good health. The rearrangement joins TRBV2 to TRBJ1-3; D gene uncertain. CDR3 DNA: TGTGCCAGCAAGTCAGAAATCTCTGGAAACACCATATATTTT. This encodes CASKSEISGNTIYF.